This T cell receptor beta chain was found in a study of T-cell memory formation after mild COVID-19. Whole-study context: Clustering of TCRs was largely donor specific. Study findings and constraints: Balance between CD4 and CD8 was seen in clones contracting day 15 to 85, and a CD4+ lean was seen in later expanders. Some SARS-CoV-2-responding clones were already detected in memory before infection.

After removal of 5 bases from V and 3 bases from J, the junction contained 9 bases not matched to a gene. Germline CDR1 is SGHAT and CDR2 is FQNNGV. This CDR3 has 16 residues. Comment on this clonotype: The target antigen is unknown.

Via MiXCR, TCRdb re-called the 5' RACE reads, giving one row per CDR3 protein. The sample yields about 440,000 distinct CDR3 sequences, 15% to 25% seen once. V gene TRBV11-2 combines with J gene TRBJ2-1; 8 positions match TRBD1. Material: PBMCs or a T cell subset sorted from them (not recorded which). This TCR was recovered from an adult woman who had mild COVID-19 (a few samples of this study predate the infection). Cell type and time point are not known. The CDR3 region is CASSPRQGPLYNEQFF. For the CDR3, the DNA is TGTGCCAGCAGCCCAAGACAGGGGCCCCTCTACAATGAGCAGTTCTTC.